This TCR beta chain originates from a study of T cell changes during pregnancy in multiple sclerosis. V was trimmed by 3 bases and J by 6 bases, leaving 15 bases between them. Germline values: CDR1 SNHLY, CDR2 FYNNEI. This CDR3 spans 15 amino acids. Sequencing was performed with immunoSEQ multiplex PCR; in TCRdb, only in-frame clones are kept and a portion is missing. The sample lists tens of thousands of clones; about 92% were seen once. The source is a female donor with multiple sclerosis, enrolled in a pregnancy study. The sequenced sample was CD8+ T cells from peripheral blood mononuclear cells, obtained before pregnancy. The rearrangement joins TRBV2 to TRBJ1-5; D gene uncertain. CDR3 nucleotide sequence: TGTGCCAGCAGTGATGGAGTTGTAGGATCTCAGCCCCAGCATTTT. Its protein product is CASSDGVVGSQPQHF.